The 19 T cell receptor beta chains below all came from one sample that was sequenced in a study of long-term antiretroviral therapy in people with HIV. At survey level, the immunoSEQ assay was run in its v3.0 version. Produced via immunoSEQ multiplex PCR; TCRdb's table is partial and in-frame only. The sample has roughly 6,400 clones, around four fifths seen once; the top ten hold 15%. This specimen was unsorted PBMCs, taken 0.5 years before starting antiretroviral therapy. These receptors all come from a man aged 40-50 years with HIV.

V gene TRBV14 combines with J gene TRBJ2-2; 9 positions match TRBD2. CDR1 is SGHDN and CDR2 is FVKESK in the germline V gene. This CDR3 has 16 residues. V was pared by 1 base and J by 0 bases, with 0 bases of the junction left unmatched. DNA of the CDR3: TGTGCCAGCAGCCAAGGACTAGCGGCGAACACCGGGGAGCTGTTTTTT. Its protein is CASSQGLAANTGELFF.

This clone was picked up a small number of times. The rearrangement uses TRBV11-2 and TRBJ2-7, with D perhaps TRBD1 (6 bases). The CDR3 spans 16 residues. The germline V gene has CDR1 SGHAT and CDR2 FQNNGV. The V gene lost 0 bases and the J gene lost 4 bases, with 16 bases spanning the gap. The CDR3 sequence is CASSLDDGRDKYEQYF. The CDR3 DNA reads TGTGCCAGCAGCTTAGATGACGGTCGGGACAAATACGAGCAGTACTTC.

V usage is TRBV4-2 and J usage is TRBJ1-3, with a possible D match to TRBD1 (6 bases). The V end was cut by 3 bases, the J end by 0 bases, with 18 bases between. Germline lookup yields CDR1 LGHNA and CDR2 YNFKEQ. This CDR3 is built from 18 residues. The CDR3 sequence: CASSQRGGTLISGNTIYF. The CDR3 coding sequence is TGTGCCAGCAGCCAGAGGGGGGGCACGTTGATCTCTGGAAACACCATATATTTT.

The chain links TRBV19 to TRBJ2-7; 7 nucleotides line up with TRBD2. Germline-derived CDR1 and CDR2 are LNHDA and SQIVND (reference sequence). This CDR3 comprises 14 residues. With 6 bases clipped from V and 5 bases from J, the junction kept 10 bases outside the gene matches. CDR3 in amino acids: CASSGGTLGHEQYF. The CDR3 nucleotides read TGTGCCAGTAGCGGGGGGACCCTCGGCCACGAGCAGTACTTC.

V usage is TRBV9 and J usage is TRBJ1-3, with TRBD1 as a possible D gene (5 bases). CDR1 and CDR2 (germline): SGDLS, YYNGEE. The CDR3 has 14 amino acids. V lost 3 bases and J lost 0, with 7 bases in between. CDR3: CASSADSSGNTIYF. In DNA form, the CDR3 reads TGTGCCAGCAGCGCAGACAGCTCTGGAAACACCATATATTTT.

This chain uses TRBV19 with TRBJ2-7; 10 bases align to TRBD1. Germline V gives CDR1 LNHDA, CDR2 SQIVND (reference sequence). The V gene end was trimmed by 7 bases and the J gene end by 5 bases; junction bases not matched to a gene: 14. This CDR3 spans 16 amino acids. CDR3 DNA sequence: TGTGCCAGTACTTTCCCTCGGGACAGGGGCGATCACGAGCAGTACTTC. This sequence encodes CASTFPRDRGDHEQYF.

The chain is built from TRBV7-2 and TRBJ2-1; D gene ambiguous. V lost 3 bases, J lost 0 bases, and 6 bases lay in between. The CDR3 loop spans 14 amino acids. Germline V CDR1 and CDR2: SGHTA, FQGNSA. CDR3 coding DNA: TGTGCCAGCAGCTTCGCGGTCTCCTACAATGAGCAGTTCTTC. Its translation is CASSFAVSYNEQFF.

This rearrangement joins TRBV7-2 to TRBJ2-7; 8 bases align to TRBD1. This CDR3 has 13 residues. The germline gives CDR1 SGHTA, CDR2 FQGNSA. The J segment lost 5 bases and the V segment lost 5 bases, leaving 5 bases of the junction unmatched. CDR3 bases: TGTGCCAGCAGCGCCCAACAGGGGGACGAGCAGTACTTC. Protein sequence: CASSAQQGDEQYF.

This rearrangement joins TRBV5-1 to TRBJ2-3; possibly TRBD2 for D (6 bases). From germline, CDR1 is SGHRS and CDR2 YFSETQ. V was shortened by 2 bases and J by 4 bases, with 11 bases between the two germline ends. This CDR3 region has 14 residues. CDR3 protein: CASSLNSGADTQYF. The CDR3 DNA follows: TGCGCCAGCAGCTTAAATAGCGGAGCAGATACGCAGTATTTT. Complete variable domain (other parts from reference TRBV5-1 and TRBJ2-3): KAGVTQTPRYLIKTRGQQVTLSCSPISGHRSVSWYQQTPGQGLQFLFEYFSETQRNKGNFPGRFSGRQFSNSRSEMNVSTLELGDSALYLCASSLNSGADTQYFGPGTRLTVL.

The genes are TRBV28 and TRBJ2-1, with D unclear. CDR3 length: 15 residues. Trimming pared 7 bases from V and 2 bases from J, leaving 15 bases between. The germline V gene encodes CDR1 MDHEN and CDR2 SYDVKM. CDR3 protein: CASTPQPQAYNEQFF. As DNA, the CDR3 is TGTGCCAGCACCCCGCAACCCCAGGCCTACAATGAGCAGTTCTTC.

This clone has only a few counts. The rearrangement links TRBV30 to TRBJ1-5; no firm D call. The CDR3 has 13 amino acids. Germline assignment: CDR1 GTSNPN and CDR2 SVGIG (reference sequence). Trimming pared 2 bases from V and 5 bases from J, leaving 10 bases between. In DNA form, the CDR3 reads TGTGCCTGGAGTCGAGCTGGGGATCAGCCCCAGCATTTT. This gives the protein CAWSRAGDQPQHF.

The rearrangement uses TRBV2 and TRBJ2-3, with 9 bases lining up with TRBD1. Losses at the gene ends were 6 bases for V and 2 bases for J; bases not matched to a gene: 6. This CDR3 is 15 amino acids long. Germline values: CDR1 SNHLY, CDR2 FYNNEI. The CDR3 here is CASSPGQGSTDTQYF. Written as DNA, the CDR3 is TGTGCCAGCAGCCCGGGACAGGGATCCACAGATACGCAGTATTTT.

The chain employs TRBV30 and TRBJ2-1; D gene ambiguous. This CDR3 contains 17 residues. Germline V CDR1 and CDR2: GTSNPN, SVGIG (reference sequence). Trimming removed 2 bases from V and 0 bases from J, with 17 bases in between. The CDR3 is CAWSHIWPASSYNEQFF. In DNA form, the CDR3 reads TGTGCCTGGAGTCACATTTGGCCGGCCAGCTCCTACAATGAGCAGTTCTTC.

The J gene is TRBJ1-1, the V gene TRBV4-1; no firm D call. V lost 1 base and J 11 bases, leaving 8 bases between the germline ends. Germline lookup yields CDR1 MGHRA and CDR2 YSYEKL. This CDR3 is 11 amino acids long. The CDR3: CASSQASMAFF. DNA for the CDR3: TGCGCCAGCAGCCAAGCGTCCATGGCTTTCTTT.

This clone was picked up one time. The CDR3 here is CASSPQGHSPLHF. The CDR3, as DNA: TGTGCCAGCAGCCCACAGGGCCATTCACCCCTCCACTTT. The chain joins TRBV11-1 to TRBJ1-6; perhaps TRBD1 as D (6 bases). The V gene's germline CDR1 is SGHAT and CDR2 FQDESV (reference sequence). The V end was cut by 5 bases, the J end by 8 bases, with 10 bases between. The CDR3 is made up of 13 amino acids.

The chain has TRBV9 and TRBJ1-3; tentatively, D is TRBD1 (5 bases). This CDR3 is 18 amino acids long. Germline V gene sequence: CDR1 SGDLS, CDR2 YYNGEE. The ends were cut back, 3 bases at V and 0 bases at J, with 19 bases in the middle. CDR3 sequence reads: CASSGGRGDPVSGNTIYF. The CDR3 DNA reads as TGTGCCAGCAGCGGCGGTAGGGGTGACCCTGTCTCTGGAAACACCATATATTTT. The variable domain in full, with the rest retrieved from reference TRBV9 and TRBJ1-3, is DSGVTQTPKHLITATGQRVTLRCSPRSGDLSVYWYQQSLDQGLQFLIQYYNGEERAKGNILERFSAQQFPDLHSELNLSSLELGDSALYFCASSGGRGDPVSGNTIYFGEGSWLTVV.

Turning to this clone: The sample contains more than one DNA sequence encoding this CDR3. V and J are TRBV7-9 and TRBJ1-4; TRBD1 matches 10 bases. The V gene end was trimmed by 1 base and the J gene end by 2 bases; junction bases not matched to a gene: 1. This CDR3 contains 16 residues. Per germline, CDR1 SEHNR and CDR2 FQNEAQ (reference sequence). The CDR3 region is CASSLGGQGTNEKLFF. The CDR3 bases are TGTGCCAGCAGCTTAGGGGGACAGGGGACTAATGAAAAACTGTTTTTT.

The rearrangement joins TRBV6-5 to TRBJ1-5; TRBD1 agrees at 7 bases. Trimming took 8 bases from V and 5 from J; bases not matched to a gene: 9. This CDR3 has 14 residues. Germline assignment: CDR1 MNHEY and CDR2 SVGAGI. The CDR3 spells CASGPRQGDQPQHF. The CDR3 DNA reads as TGTGCCAGCGGTCCAAGACAGGGTGATCAGCCCCAGCATTTT.

The genes are TRBV19 and TRBJ2-1; D is possibly TRBD1 (6 bases). Deletions cut 4 bases from V and 9 bases from J, with 16 bases between. Germline CDR1 and CDR2: LNHDA and SQIVND (reference sequence). The CDR3 covers 14 residues. DNA for the CDR3: TGTGCCAGTAGTACACATACAGGGTCGGCTGAGCAGTTCTTC. Translated, it gives CASSTHTGSAEQFF.